The 3 T cell receptor beta chains in this list originate from one sample, sequenced in a study of regulatory T cells in long-lasting Graves disease. For TCR beta, libraries came from iRepertoire HTBI primers and Arm-PCR of CDR3 regions. MiXCR, run by TCRdb on the multiplex PCR reads, gives a single entry per CDR3 protein. Altogether 300,000 to 400,000 distinct CDR3 sequences are present, over 15% being singletons, with the ten largest covering about 32%. Described time point: newly diagnosed GD, antithyroid drugs for less than 3 months. TCR sequences were obtained from RNA taken from PBMCs. The same data also went into a second study, on T cells in Graves' hyperthyroidism and ophthalmopathy.

The sample consisted of peripheral blood mononuclear cells (PBMCs), taken at new diagnosis, from a patient treated with antithyroid drugs. The receptor source for this set is a man aged 40-55 years with Graves disease.

In this sample, this clonotype turned up many times. V and J are TRBV7-3 and TRBJ2-1, with TRBD2 identical over 9 bases. The CDR3 is 15 residues long. Germline V gene data show CDR1 as SGHTA and CDR2 as FQGTGA. The V segment lost 1 base and the J segment 9 bases; nucleotides outside the gene matches: 7. CDR3 protein: CASSLRGGGALEQFF. Here the CDR3 DNA reads TGTGCCAGCAGCTTAAGAGGCGGGGGGGCGCTTGAGCAGTTCTTC.

This clonotype occurred many times. This chain uses TRBV5-1 with TRBJ2-5, with TRBD2 matching over 8 bases. The trim removed 2 bases at V and 1 base at J, leaving 1 base unmatched. Per the germline V gene, CDR1 is SGHRS and CDR2 is YFSETQ. The CDR3 is made up of 14 amino acids. The DNA of the CDR3 is TGCGCCAGCAGCTTAGCGGGGGCCCAAGAGACCCAGTACTTC. Translating it yields CASSLAGAQETQYF.

This clonotype came up a few times. The chain recombines TRBV20-1 with TRBJ2-1, with D perhaps matching TRBD1 or TRBD2 (5 bases each). The ends were cut back, 0 bases at V and 10 bases at J, with 13 bases in the middle. Looked up from germline, CDR1 is DFQATT and CDR2 is SNEGSKA (reference sequence). The length of the CDR3 is 13 residues. CDR3 in amino acids: CSAREGDPREQFF. The CDR3 DNA is TGCAGTGCTAGAGAGGGGGACCCCCGGGAGCAGTTCTTC.